These 4 T cell receptor beta chains came from one sample sequenced in a study of Tregs in tolerant kidney transplant recipients. Using immunoSEQ multiplex PCR, the repertoire was profiled, and TCRdb retains in-frame clones only, with some absent. The sample consists of under 100,000 clones, around 90% of them appearing once. Sequencing was performed on CD8+ T cells from blood. The source is a human donor in good health.

This clone was found once. This chain connects TRBV19 to TRBJ2-1, with a weak D call TRBD2 (5 bases). Trimming cost V 5 bases and J 4 bases, with 12 bases left between them. The CDR3 runs to 14 residues. Germline CDR1 reads LNHDA; CDR2 reads SQIVND (reference sequence). The CDR3 loop is CASSFADWYNEQFF. CDR3 DNA: TGTGCCAGTAGTTTTGCGGACTGGTACAATGAGCAGTTCTTC.

This clone has just one count. In DNA, the CDR3 is TGTGCCAGCAGCCTCGGCTCCGGGGGGTCGGGCTACACCTTC. Amino acid sequence: CASSLGSGGSGYTF. The V call is TRBV11-2, the J call TRBJ1-2; TRBD1 is a possible D gene (5 bases). The CDR3 runs to 14 residues. V was shortened by 5 bases and J by 8 bases, with 18 bases between the two germline ends. Germline values: CDR1 SGHAT, CDR2 FQNNGV.

J is TRBJ2-1 and V is TRBV5-4; D is possibly TRBD2 (5 bases). Germline V gene lookup returns CDR1 SGHNT and CDR2 YYREEE (reference sequence). The CDR3 covers 14 residues. Trimming stripped 5 bases from V and 0 bases from J, with 9 bases between. This CDR3 is CASSHRDSYNEQFF. Here the CDR3 DNA reads TGTGCCAGCAGTCACCGGGACTCCTACAATGAGCAGTTCTTC.

This clone was picked up one time. The chain recombines TRBV4-1 with TRBJ1-5; 8 bases are shared with TRBD1. Germline-derived CDR1 and CDR2 are MGHRA and YSYEKL. J gave up 2 bases and V 4 bases, and 7 bases lay outside the gene matches. The CDR3 runs to 16 residues. CDR3 nucleotides: TGCGCCAGCAGCCCGCGACAGGGGCCGGGCAATCAGCCCCAGCATTTT. Protein product: CASSPRQGPGNQPQHF.